Below, 16 T cell receptor beta chains from the same sample are listed, as sequenced in a study of shared clonotypes between healthy human individuals. Repertoires were generated with immunoSEQ multiplex PCR, while TCRdb's copy carries only in-frame clones and drops some. The sample comprises 2 million or so clones, just under 95% of which are singletons, and roughly 1% rests with the top ten. The naive CD8 population came from CD45RO-negative cells selected for CCR7, without terminally differentiated effector memory CD45RA+ cells. The sample taken for sequencing was naive CD8+ T cells sorted from blood. The receptors were sampled from a man aged 18 to 35 in good health.

This rearrangement joins TRBV29-1 to TRBJ2-7; TRBD1 is a possible D gene (6 bases). The CDR3 sequence is 13 residues long. Germline values: CDR1 SQVTM, CDR2 ANQGSEA. Trimming removed 1 base from V and 7 bases from J, with 14 bases in between. DNA for the CDR3: TGCAGCGTTGAAGGAGCAACAGGGTATGAGCAGTACTTC. Protein: CSVEGATGYEQYF.

The rearrangement links TRBV27 to TRBJ1-5; D may be TRBD1 (5 bases). The CDR3 spans 13 residues. Germline values: CDR1 MNHEY, CDR2 SMNVEV (reference sequence). V was clipped by 4 bases and J by 6 bases, with 10 bases between them. The CDR3 coding sequence is TGTGCCAGCAGTTCCCTAGGGGTTCAGCCCCAGCATTTT. As protein: CASSSLGVQPQHF.

V gene TRBV27 combines with J gene TRBJ2-3, with TRBD2 identical over 7 bases. The trim removed 6 bases at V and 2 bases at J, leaving 11 bases unmatched. The CDR3 is 16 residues long. Germline CDR1 and CDR2: MNHEY and SMNVEV (reference sequence). CDR3 nucleotides: TGTGCCAGCAGCCGAGGACGTAGCGGGTTCACAGATACGCAGTATTTT. It encodes CASSRGRSGFTDTQYF.

Remarks on this clone: This sample also contains other DNA sequences that code for the same CDR3. The V and J genes are TRBV6-1 and TRBJ1-1; D is undetermined. V gave up 1 base and J gave up 5 bases, with 5 bases separating them. Germline V lookup: CDR1 MNHNS, CDR2 SASEGT. The CDR3 is 12 amino acids. CDR3 DNA sequence: TGTGCCAGCAGTGAAGGAACGACTGAAGCTTTCTTT. Translating it yields CASSEGTTEAFF.

V is TRBV6-1 and J is TRBJ2-5; D unresolved. CDR1 MNHNS and CDR2 SASEGT come from the germline V gene. The CDR3 spans 13 residues. V was clipped by 5 bases and J by 4 bases, with 11 bases between them. The CDR3 loop is CASSIDPGETQYF. The CDR3 region has the DNA TGTGCCAGCAGTATAGATCCTGGAGAGACCCAGTACTTC.

This clone was seen a single time. The chain uses TRBV12-5 and TRBJ2-7; D not resolved. This CDR3 is built from 13 residues. The germline CDR1 and CDR2 sequences are LGHNT and FRNRAP. V shed 1 base and J shed 3 bases, with 7 bases lying between them. The CDR3 sequence is CASGLGRDYEQYF. The CDR3 nucleotides are TGTGCTAGTGGTTTGGGCAGAGACTACGAGCAGTACTTC.

The genes are TRBV6-1 and TRBJ1-4; D unresolved. The V gene lost 3 bases and the J gene lost 7 bases, with 9 bases spanning the gap. The CDR3 contains 13 residues. Per germline, CDR1 MNHNS and CDR2 SASEGT. CDR3 protein: CASSDHQVEKLFF. The CDR3 nucleotides read TGTGCCAGCAGTGATCACCAGGTTGAAAAACTGTTTTTT.

About this clone: Other nucleotide sequences in the sample specify the same CDR3. The chain combines TRBV5-6 with TRBJ1-4; D remains ambiguous. Trimming removed 1 base at V and 7 bases at J, with 8 bases between. Per the germline V gene, CDR1 is SGHDT and CDR2 is YYEEEE. The CDR3 consists of 13 residues. The CDR3 DNA sequence: TGTGCCAGCAGCTTGTGGGGTGGTGAAAAACTGTTTTTT. It codes for CASSLWGGEKLFF. Based on the CDR3 plus reference TRBV5-6 and TRBJ1-4, the full variable domain is DAGVTQSPTHLIKTRGQQVTLRCSPKSGHDTVSWYQQALGQGPQFIFQYYEEEERQRGNFPDRFSGHQFPNYSSELNVNALLLGDSALYLCASSLWGGEKLFFGSGTQLSVL.

This clone was detected only once. J is TRBJ1-5 and V is TRBV27; 7 nucleotides line up with TRBD1. V lost 5 bases, J lost 2 bases, and 3 bases stayed unmatched. Looked up from germline, CDR1 is MNHEY and CDR2 is SMNVEV (reference sequence). This CDR3 region has 14 residues. CDR3 DNA sequence: TGTGCCAGCAGTACAGGGGTGGGCAATCAGCCCCAGCATTTT. Protein product: CASSTGVGNQPQHF.

This clone showed up just once. This sample also contains other DNA sequences that code for the same CDR3. The chain joins TRBV11-2 to TRBJ2-7; tentatively, D is TRBD1 (6 bases). Trimming took 1 base from V and 4 from J, leaving 8 bases between them. Germline lookup yields CDR1 SGHAT and CDR2 FQNNGV. This CDR3 region has 13 residues. CDR3 sequence reads: CASSLAGAYEQYF. The CDR3 nucleotides are TGTGCCAGCAGCTTAGCAGGGGCGTACGAGCAGTACTTC.

The V and J genes are TRBV19 and TRBJ2-7; a weak D match, TRBD1 (6 bases). This CDR3 is built from 15 residues. Deletions cut 6 bases from V and 3 bases from J, with 18 bases between. Germline CDR1 reads LNHDA; CDR2 reads SQIVND (reference sequence). CDR3 sequence reads: CASSQGILTGYEQYF. The CDR3 nucleotides are TGTGCCAGTAGCCAGGGGATCTTGACTGGCTACGAGCAGTACTTC.

The V gene is TRBV13, the J gene TRBJ2-2; D uncertain. The CDR3 length is 14 residues. Germline V gene sequence: CDR1 PRHDT, CDR2 FYEKMQ (reference sequence). V was shortened by 4 bases and J by 4 bases, with 10 bases between the two germline ends. The CDR3: CASSSGMATGELFF. The CDR3, as DNA: TGTGCCAGCAGCTCTGGGATGGCCACCGGGGAGCTGTTTTTT.

CDR3 sequence: CASSVEKDSAPRDEQYF. The CDR3 DNA sequence: TGTGCCAGCAGCGTGGAGAAGGACAGCGCCCCCCGGGACGAGCAGTACTTC. The chain recombines TRBV9 with TRBJ2-7, with D perhaps matching TRBD1 (6 bases). Germline V lookup: CDR1 SGDLS, CDR2 YYNGEE. The CDR3 length is 17 residues. Trimming left V 2 bases short and J 5 bases short, with 23 bases between.

The rearrangement uses TRBV19 and TRBJ1-5; D uncertain. Between the trimmed V and J ends, which lost 1 base and 5 bases, there was a span of 12 bases. This CDR3 is 15 amino acids long. In germline, CDR1 is LNHDA, CDR2 SQIVND (reference sequence). The CDR3: CASSIGYGWDQPQHF. The CDR3 bases are TGTGCCAGTAGTATAGGGTACGGGTGGGATCAGCCCCAGCATTTT.

CDR3 bases: TGTGCCAGCCGGGAGCCGATGGGTACTGAAGCTTTCTTT. This codes for CASREPMGTEAFF. The chain employs TRBV6-5 and TRBJ1-1; D ambiguous. Germline V lookup: CDR1 MNHEY, CDR2 SVGAGI. The CDR3 runs 13 residues. V gave up 8 bases and J gave up 5 bases, with 15 bases separating them.

The chain employs TRBV6-6 and TRBJ2-7; TRBD2 matches 9 bases. The CDR3 totals 15 residues. The germline V gene encodes CDR1 MNHNY and CDR2 SVGAGI (reference sequence). V lost 6 bases and J lost 4; bases outside the gene matches: 10. The CDR3 is CASSPAGTSMYEQYF. DNA for the CDR3: TGTGCCAGCAGCCCCGCCGGGACTAGCATGTACGAGCAGTACTTC.